This entry features one T cell receptor (beta chain) sequence. The target antigen is unknown. This CDR3 is 14 amino acids long. The V end lost 2 bases, the J end lost 6 bases, and 15 bases lay between the germline ends. CDR1 GTSNPN and CDR2 SVGIG come from the germline V gene (reference sequence). The data are from a study of shared clonotypes between healthy human individuals. About the research overall: A couple of women and three men aged 18 to 49 made up the donors.

Study-wide points: A handful of donors had about 5% of their naive CD4 clonotypes in common. Compared with memory subsets, naive subsets generally had larger estimated richness.

Produced via immunoSEQ multiplex PCR; TCRdb's table is partial and in-frame only. The table lists 2 million to 3 million clones, over 85% of them singletons. The rearrangement joins TRBV30 to TRBJ2-3; perhaps D is TRBD1 or TRBD2 (5 bases each). This TCR came from a man between 18 and 29 years old in good health. Some clones in this sample may be carry-over from other donors' samples. Input material: naive CD4+ T cells from PBMCs. Noted subset: CD45RA+ positively selected. The CDR3, as DNA: TGTGCCTGGAGTACTCCTGGGACGGTTGATACGCAGTATTTT. It is translated as CAWSTPGTVDTQYF. The whole variable domain, filled in from reference TRBV30 and TRBJ2-3, reads SQTIHQWPATLVQPVGSPLSLECTVEGTSNPNLYWYRQAAGRGLQLLFYSVGIGQISSEVPQNLSASRPQDRQFILSSKKLLLSDSGFYLCAWSTPGTVDTQYFGPGTRLTVL.